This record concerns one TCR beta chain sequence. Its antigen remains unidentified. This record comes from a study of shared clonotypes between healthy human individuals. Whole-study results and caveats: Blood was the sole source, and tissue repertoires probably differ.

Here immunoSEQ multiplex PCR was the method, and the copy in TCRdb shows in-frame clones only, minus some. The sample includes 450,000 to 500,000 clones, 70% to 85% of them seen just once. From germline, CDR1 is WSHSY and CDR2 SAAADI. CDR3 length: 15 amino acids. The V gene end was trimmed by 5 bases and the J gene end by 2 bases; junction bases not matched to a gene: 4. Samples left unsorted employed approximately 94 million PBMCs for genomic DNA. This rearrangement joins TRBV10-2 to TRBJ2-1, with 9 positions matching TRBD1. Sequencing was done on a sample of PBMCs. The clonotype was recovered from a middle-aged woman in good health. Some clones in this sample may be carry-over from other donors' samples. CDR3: CASSKTGGPYNEQFF. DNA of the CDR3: TGCGCCAGCAGTAAAACAGGGGGCCCCTACAATGAGCAGTTCTTC.